This T cell receptor beta chain is from a study of T cells in Graves' hyperthyroidism and ophthalmopathy. Researchers amplified the TCR beta CDR3 regions from RNA transcripts. The HTBI primer set was used in a first-round RT-PCR of the TCR CDR3. From the multiplex PCR reads, TCRdb called clonotypes with MiXCR, one entry per CDR3 protein. The data show nearly 600,000 distinct CDR3 sequences, around 14% seen once. The CDR3 length is 13 residues. Trimming removed 0 bases from V and 3 bases from J, with 6 bases in between. Germline lookup yields CDR1 MNHEY and CDR2 SMNVEV (reference sequence). Diagnosis of hyperthyroidism was new in patients aged 18 to 65, and its duration was under 2 months. Broader study findings: The model anticipated ophthalmopathy a median approximately 6.5 months pre-onset. In the analysis, a 13 V-J model separated ophthalmopathy from stable hyperthyroidism.

This clonotype showed up many times. The antigen is unknown. The sequence derives from a woman in her thirties with Graves' hyperthyroidism that later progressed to Graves' ophthalmopathy. J is TRBJ2-7 and V is TRBV27; no clear D gene. Specimen: blood. The CDR3 loop reads CASSLSPNYEQYF. The CDR3 nucleotides read TGTGCCAGCAGTTTATCGCCGAACTACGAGCAGTACTTC.